These 23 T cell receptor beta chains were sequenced from one sample in a study of cytomegalovirus exposure and HLA in healthy donors. 60 Vbeta and 13 Jbeta primers were used in PCR. Libraries were prepared by immunoSEQ multiplex PCR; TCRdb keeps only in-frame clonotypes and omits some of them. The profile shows 150,000 or so clones, 65% to 80% of them singletons. The source material was PBMCs. The receptors originated from a woman in her thirties or forties in good health and CMV-seronegative.

This chain uses TRBV2 with TRBJ1-5; D gene unclear. The CDR3 consists of 14 residues. CDR1 SNHLY and CDR2 FYNNEI come from the germline V gene. V shed 6 bases and J shed 2 bases, with 11 bases lying between them. Here the CDR3 reads CASRRREGNQPQHF. For the CDR3, the DNA is TGTGCCAGCAGGCGGAGGGAAGGCAATCAGCCCCAGCATTTT. Full variable domain (remainder filled in from reference TRBV2 and TRBJ1-5): EPEVTQTPSHQVTQMGQEVILRCVPISNHLYFYWYRQILGQKVEFLVSFYNNEISEKSEIFDDQFSVERPDGSNFTLKIRSTKLEDSAMYFCASRRREGNQPQHFGDGTRLSIL.

The gene calls are TRBV2 and TRBJ2-7; D possibly corresponds to TRBD1 (6 bases). The CDR3 has 13 residues. Germline loops: CDR1 SNHLY, CDR2 FYNNEI. The V end lost 6 bases, the J end lost 1 base, and 10 bases lay between the germline ends. In nucleotides, the CDR3 is TGTGCCAGCAGCCTGCAGGGGTCCTACGAGCAGTACTTC. Translated, it gives CASSLQGSYEQYF.

The chain uses TRBV6-5 and TRBJ1-3; unclear D gene. The length of the CDR3 is 14 residues. V lost 2 bases, J lost 2 bases, and 7 bases lay in between. CDR1 is MNHEY and CDR2 is SVGAGI in the germline V gene. This chain's CDR3 is CASSYVQPGNTIYF. The CDR3 nucleotides are TGTGCCAGCAGTTACGTACAGCCTGGAAACACCATATATTTT.

In this sample, this clone turned up once. The V call is TRBV28, the J call TRBJ1-5; TRBD1 matches 8 bases. CDR1 is MDHEN, CDR2 SYDVKM, per germline. J gave up 6 bases and V 6 bases, and 7 bases lay outside the gene matches. There are 14 residues in the CDR3. The CDR3 is CASREGQGSQPQHF. DNA for the CDR3: TGTGCCAGCAGGGAAGGACAGGGAAGTCAGCCCCAGCATTTT.

The J gene is TRBJ2-7, the V gene TRBV11-2; D unresolved. The V end lost 2 bases, the J end lost 2 bases, and 10 bases lay between the germline ends. The CDR3 consists of 14 residues. The germline V gene encodes CDR1 SGHAT and CDR2 FQNNGV. The CDR3 DNA reads as TGTGCCAGCAGCTTAACAGTCCCCACCTACGAGCAGTACTTC. Amino acid sequence: CASSLTVPTYEQYF.

The chain employs TRBV6-5 and TRBJ2-7; TRBD1 matches 7 bases. Germline loops: CDR1 MNHEY, CDR2 SVGAGI. This CDR3 comprises 16 residues. Unmatched junction bases numbered 8, after V lost 0 bases and J lost 3 bases. Written as DNA, the CDR3 is TGTGCCAGCAGTTACTCGTGGGACAGTTTCGGCTACGAGCAGTACTTC. This encodes CASSYSWDSFGYEQYF.

V usage is TRBV6-5 and J usage is TRBJ2-3; D gene ambiguous. The CDR3 consists of 11 residues. Germline CDR1 and CDR2: MNHEY and SVGAGI. Trimming removed 7 bases from V and 6 bases from J, with 8 bases in between. This CDR3 is CASMRADTQYF. The CDR3 coding sequence is TGTGCCAGCATGAGAGCCGATACGCAGTATTTT.

The chain couples TRBV6-1 to TRBJ2-2, with TRBD2 matching over 10 bases. Germline CDR1 MNHNS, CDR2 SASEGT. Trimming took 10 bases from V and 4 from J; bases not matched to a gene: 9. The CDR3 loop spans 15 amino acids. Here the CDR3 reads CATSPGTSATGELFF. The CDR3 coding sequence is TGTGCCACAAGTCCCGGGACTAGCGCCACCGGGGAGCTGTTTTTT.

This clone was observed a single time. This chain links TRBV7-9 with TRBJ2-5; TRBD1 might be the D (5 bases). V dropped 3 bases and J dropped 4 bases, with 12 bases sitting between them. The CDR3 runs 14 residues. Per the germline V gene, CDR1 is SEHNR and CDR2 is FQNEAQ (reference sequence). Here the CDR3 DNA reads TGTGCCAGCAGCTTCGCAGGGATGGGAGAGACCCAGTACTTC. It translates to CASSFAGMGETQYF.

The J gene is TRBJ2-1, the V gene TRBV11-3, with TRBD2 matching over 12 bases. The germline gives CDR1 SGHNT, CDR2 YENEEA. The CDR3 is 17 amino acids. V lost 5 bases to trimming and J lost 8 bases; unmatched junction nucleotides: 13. The CDR3 region has the DNA TGTGCCAGCAGCCTCCCCGGACTAGCGGGGCCTCGGTATGAGCAGTTCTTC. Translated: CASSLPGLAGPRYEQFF.

This sequence joins TRBV5-4 and TRBJ2-5; maybe TRBD1 (6 bases). Germline V gives CDR1 SGHNT, CDR2 YYREEE (reference sequence). The V end was cut by 4 bases, the J end by 2 bases, with 15 bases between. The CDR3 covers 15 residues. The CDR3 nucleotides are TGTGCCAGCAGCCCACCGGACAGAGTACAAGAGACCCAGTACTTC. This encodes CASSPPDRVQETQYF.

The chain has TRBV6-6 and TRBJ2-7, with 10 bases fitting TRBD2. The V segment lost 4 bases and the J segment 2 bases; nucleotides outside the gene matches: 8. Germline-derived CDR1 and CDR2 are MNHNY and SVGAGI (reference sequence). CDR3 size: 16 residues. CDR3 nucleotide sequence: TGTGCCAGCAGTTTGTCCAGCGGGGGGGCAGCCTACGAGCAGTACTTC. It translates to CASSLSSGGAAYEQYF.

There are a few counts of this clone. This chain links TRBV9 with TRBJ1-3; 8 nucleotides align to TRBD1. J lost 7 bases, V lost 0 bases, and 21 bases had no gene match. CDR1 is SGDLS and CDR2 is YYNGEE in the germline V gene. The CDR3 extends over 20 amino acids. The CDR3 here is CASSVGLDPRFRDRPNTIYF. DNA for the CDR3: TGTGCCAGCAGCGTAGGACTAGATCCCCGCTTCCGGGACAGGCCCAACACCATATATTTT.

The V gene is TRBV28, the J gene TRBJ2-1, with 8 bases lining up with TRBD1. This CDR3 comprises 16 residues. Trimming took 6 bases from V and 12 from J; bases not matched to a gene: 19. Germline lookup yields CDR1 MDHEN and CDR2 SYDVKM. The DNA of the CDR3 is TGTGCCAGCAGACTCCCGACAGGGGTCGCCGGGGTAGGGCAGTTCTTC. The encoded protein is CASRLPTGVAGVGQFF.

V usage is TRBV5-4 and J usage is TRBJ2-3; 11 nucleotides align to TRBD2. Germline assignment: CDR1 SGHNT and CDR2 YYREEE (reference sequence). V gave up 4 bases and J gave up 2 bases; unmatched junction bases: 6. This CDR3 is 16 amino acids long. The CDR3 DNA is TGTGCCAGCAGCCTAGGGACTAGCGGAATCACAGATACGCAGTATTTT. Protein product: CASSLGTSGITDTQYF.

The V gene is TRBV5-4, the J gene TRBJ2-3; D gene unclear. The CDR3 covers 15 residues. The ends were cut back, 0 bases at V and 4 bases at J, with 12 bases in the middle. Per the germline V gene, CDR1 is SGHNT and CDR2 is YYREEE (reference sequence). The CDR3 reads CASSLGATAADTQYF. CDR3 nucleotides: TGTGCCAGCAGCTTGGGAGCGACCGCGGCAGATACGCAGTATTTT.

The chain joins TRBV6-1 to TRBJ1-2; weak D call: TRBD1 (6 bases). Germline CDR1 reads MNHNS; CDR2 reads SASEGT. Trimming stripped 5 bases from V and 4 bases from J, with 14 bases between. This CDR3 has 14 amino acids. CDR3 residues: CASSSRTAPYGYTF. The CDR3 region has the DNA TGTGCCAGCAGTAGTAGGACAGCGCCCTATGGCTACACCTTC.

V gene TRBV5-1 combines with J gene TRBJ2-1; maybe TRBD2 (5 bases). V dropped 4 bases and J dropped 0 bases, with 14 bases sitting between them. Germline lookup yields CDR1 SGHRS and CDR2 YFSETQ. The CDR3 extends over 16 amino acids. The CDR3 nucleotides are TGCGCCAGCAGCCTCCGGGAACCGGGCTCCTACAATGAGCAGTTCTTC. Its protein product is CASSLREPGSYNEQFF.

The chain has TRBV6-1 and TRBJ1-5; tentative D call: TRBD1 (5 bases). V lost 9 bases and J lost 3, with 18 bases in between. CDR3 length: 15 residues. Germline V gene data show CDR1 as MNHNS and CDR2 as SASEGT. CDR3 region: CASHSGYAINQPQHF. The CDR3 DNA is TGTGCCAGTCACTCAGGGTACGCAATCAATCAGCCCCAGCATTTT.

The rearrangement uses TRBV19 and TRBJ1-6, with a tentative D call TRBD1 (6 bases). The CDR3 has 16 amino acids. Trimming left V 7 bases short and J 4 bases short, with 17 bases between. Germline loops: CDR1 LNHDA, CDR2 SQIVND (reference sequence). CDR3 amino acids: CASKGWEGEYNSPLHF. DNA of the CDR3: TGTGCCAGTAAGGGTTGGGAGGGGGAATATAATTCACCCCTCCACTTT. The full variable domain, its missing parts supplied by reference TRBV19 and TRBJ1-6, is DGGITQSPKYLFRKEGQNVTLSCEQNLNHDAMYWYRQDPGQGLRLIYYSQIVNDFQKGDIAEGYSVSREKKESFPLTVTSAQKNPTAFYLCASKGWEGEYNSPLHFGNGTRLTVT.

This chain links TRBV18 with TRBJ1-2, with 9 positions matching TRBD1. With V trimmed by 5 bases and J by 5 bases, 6 bases remained unmatched. Per the germline V gene, CDR1 is KGHSH and CDR2 is LQKENI. This CDR3 has 14 amino acids. CDR3 coding DNA: TGTGCCAGCTCAAACCGGGACAGGGAATATGGCTACACCTTC. Protein product: CASSNRDREYGYTF.

This rearrangement joins TRBV7-2 to TRBJ2-7, with a tentative D call TRBD2 (6 bases). CDR1 is SGHTA, CDR2 FQGNSA, per germline. CDR3 length equals 12 residues. V shed 2 bases and J shed 6 bases, with 8 bases lying between them. CDR3 in DNA: TGTGCCAGCAGCTTATACGGGGGCGAGCAGTACTTC. This translates into CASSLYGGEQYF.

V is TRBV19 and J is TRBJ2-7; tentatively, D is TRBD1 (5 bases). Germline-derived CDR1 and CDR2 are LNHDA and SQIVND (reference sequence). The CDR3 is 15 amino acids. V was cut by 0 bases and J by 4 bases, with 13 bases left in between. The CDR3 DNA sequence: TGTGCCAGTAGTATAGATTGGGGCTCTGGGTACGAGCAGTACTTC. This encodes CASSIDWGSGYEQYF.